This note documents a single T cell receptor beta chain sequence. Trimming took off 7 bases at V and 7 bases at J, with 17 bases between the two ends. The germline V gene encodes CDR1 MDHEN and CDR2 SYDVKM. This CDR3 is built from 13 residues. Specified treatment: about 20 received Ad26.COV2.S at low or high dose, single or two shots; several received placebo; per-sample allocation not given. It was on day 63 after the first vaccine or placebo injection that samples were taken. Measured with immunoSEQ multiplex PCR; TCRdb has only the in-frame clones, and not every one. The sample holds about 350,000 clones, 88% seen once. These data belong to a study of Ad26.COV2.S vaccination and SARS-CoV-2 variants.

The V gene is TRBV28, the J gene TRBJ2-7; a possible D gene is TRBD1 (6 bases). The source was peripheral blood, collected in a trial of Ad26.COV2.S vaccine versus placebo. The sequence came from a person between 18 and 60 years old who received the Ad26.COV2.S COVID-19 vaccine or a placebo. CDR3 residues: CASKGQGAGEQYF. DNA of the CDR3: TGTGCCAGCAAGGGACAAGGGGCAGGAGAGCAGTACTTC.